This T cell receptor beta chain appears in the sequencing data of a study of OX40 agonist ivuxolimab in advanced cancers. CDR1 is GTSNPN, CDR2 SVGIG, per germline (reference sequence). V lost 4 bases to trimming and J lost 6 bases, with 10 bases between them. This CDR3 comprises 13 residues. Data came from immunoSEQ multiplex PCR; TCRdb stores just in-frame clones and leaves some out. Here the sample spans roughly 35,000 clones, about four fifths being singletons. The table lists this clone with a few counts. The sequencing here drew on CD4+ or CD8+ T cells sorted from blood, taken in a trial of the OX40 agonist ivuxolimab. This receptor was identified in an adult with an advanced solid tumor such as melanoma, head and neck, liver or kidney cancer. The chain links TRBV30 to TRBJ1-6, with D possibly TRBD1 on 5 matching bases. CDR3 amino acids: CAWNTGGNSPLHF. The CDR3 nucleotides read TGTGCCTGGAATACAGGAGGTAATTCACCCCTCCACTTT.